Listed here is a single T cell receptor beta chain. TCR beta rearrangements were amplified from peripheral blood genomic DNA. The data were obtained in a study of T cell repertoires in aging, cancer and after chemotherapy. This CDR3 has 16 residues. Germline V CDR1 and CDR2: MGHRA, YSYEKL. Trimming removed 1 base from V and 10 bases from J; junction bases left unmatched: 13. Multiplex touch-down PCR with TRB-A/B primers amplified rearranged V-D-J TRB sequences. From the multiplex PCR reads, TCRdb called clonotypes with MiXCR, one entry per CDR3 protein. The profile shows 9,500 to 11,000 distinct CDR3 sequences, roughly 30% of them singletons.

The chain uses TRBV4-1 and TRBJ2-1; TRBD2 aligns across 7 bases. Sequenced material: blood. This clonotype originated in a human donor in good health. The CDR3 spells CASSQAPTSAVREQFF. The DNA for the CDR3 is TGCGCCAGCAGCCAAGCCCCAACTAGCGCTGTCAGAGAGCAGTTCTTC.